The 26 T cell receptor beta chains below all came from one sample that was sequenced in a study of blood T cell repertoires in COVID-19. This table comes from immunoSEQ multiplex PCR, and its TCRdb copy is limited to in-frame clones, with some not included. The repertoire holds about 99,000 clones, with approximately 85% as singletons. The sequenced sample was peripheral blood. The receptor source for this set is a woman aged 80 or older with active or convalescent COVID-19.

This chain connects TRBV5-4 to TRBJ2-2, with 9 bases lining up with TRBD2. The CDR3 consists of 15 residues. V shed 7 bases and J 1 base; nucleotides not matched to a gene: 5. CDR1 SGHNT and CDR2 YYREEE come from the germline V gene (reference sequence). CDR3 DNA: TGTGCCAGCGCTAGCGGGATGTGGAACACCGGGGAGCTGTTTTTT. Translating gives CASASGMWNTGELFF.

The chain has TRBV2 and TRBJ1-2; 9 nucleotides match TRBD1. This CDR3 spans 16 amino acids. V shed 6 bases and J 0 bases; nucleotides not matched to a gene: 8. The germline gives CDR1 SNHLY, CDR2 FYNNEI. The CDR3 region has the DNA TGTGCCAGCAGGGAGACGACAGGGGGGCCTAACTATGGCTACACCTTC. Translating it yields CASRETTGGPNYGYTF.

The CDR3 region is CASSPQAGSSYEQYF. CDR3 in DNA: TGTGCCAGCAGTCCTCAAGCGGGATCCTCCTACGAGCAGTACTTC. The chain links TRBV28 to TRBJ2-7; 7 nucleotides match TRBD2. J was trimmed by 0 bases and V by 5 bases; bases with no gene match: 7. The CDR3 is 15 amino acids. CDR1 is MDHEN and CDR2 is SYDVKM in the germline V gene.

In its sample, this clone was seen a few times. This sequence joins TRBV19 and TRBJ1-5; the D gene is possibly TRBD1 (6 bases). The length of the CDR3 is 13 residues. Trimming took off 10 bases at V and 1 base at J, with 11 bases between the two ends. Germline CDR1 LNHDA, CDR2 SQIVND (reference sequence). CDR3 nucleotide sequence: TGTGCCACTAGGACAGCAAGCAATCAGCCCCAGCATTTT. Its protein product is CATRTASNQPQHF.

In the case of this clone: This sample includes further DNA sequences coding for the same CDR3. CDR3 bases: TGTGCCACCAGCAGAGATTTACAGGGGAACACTGAAGCTTTCTTT. This encodes CATSRDLQGNTEAFF. The rearrangement links TRBV15 to TRBJ1-1; D possibly corresponds to TRBD1 (6 bases). The V gene's germline CDR1 is LNHNV and CDR2 YYDKDF (reference sequence). The CDR3 loop spans 15 amino acids. Between the trimmed V and J ends, which lost 0 bases and 1 base, there was a span of 9 bases.

J is TRBJ2-2 and V is TRBV2; D is possibly TRBD2 (5 bases). The CDR3 sequence is 15 residues long. Germline V lookup: CDR1 SNHLY, CDR2 FYNNEI. Trimming removed 5 bases at V and 5 bases at J, with 15 bases between. As DNA, the CDR3 is TGTGCCAGCAGTCTGGACCCCAGCGGTACCGGGGAGCTGTTTTTT. It translates to CASSLDPSGTGELFF.

The rearrangement uses TRBV6-5 and TRBJ2-2; D possibly corresponds to TRBD2 (6 bases). The CDR3 is made up of 13 amino acids. V lost 5 bases and J 5 bases, leaving 9 bases between the germline ends. The germline V gene has CDR1 MNHEY and CDR2 SVGAGI. The CDR3 nucleotides read TGTGCCAGCAGTCGTAGCGGTACCGGGGAGCTGTTTTTT. Translation: CASSRSGTGELFF.

V usage is TRBV5-8 and J usage is TRBJ2-5, with unresolved D. Trimming left V 3 bases short and J 5 bases short, with 11 bases between. CDR1 is SGHTS, CDR2 YDEGEE, per germline. The CDR3 length is 13 residues. The DNA of the CDR3 is TGTGCCAGCAGCTACTTACGTGTTGAGACCCAGTACTTC. Translated: CASSYLRVETQYF.

V and J are TRBV6-5 and TRBJ2-7; the match to TRBD1 covers 9 bases. Trimming at V came to 6 bases and at J to 4 bases, leaving 7 bases not matched to a gene. The CDR3 extends over 14 amino acids. Germline CDR1 MNHEY, CDR2 SVGAGI. CDR3 region: CASRGTGGMYEQYF. DNA for the CDR3: TGTGCCAGCAGGGGCACAGGGGGCATGTACGAGCAGTACTTC.

Written as DNA, the CDR3 is TGTGCCAGTAGTATAGCTAGCGGGAACACAGATACGCAGTATTTT. Residues: CASSIASGNTDTQYF. This rearrangement joins TRBV19 to TRBJ2-3; the match to TRBD2 covers 9 bases. V dropped 1 base and J dropped 2; count of bases not matched to a gene: 1. Germline CDR1 and CDR2: LNHDA and SQIVND (reference sequence). The CDR3 runs 15 residues.

For the CDR3, the DNA is TGTGCCAGCAGCTTAGAGAGTGGGGCTCCCAATGAGCAGTTCTTC. Translating it yields CASSLESGAPNEQFF. The V gene is TRBV7-2, the J gene TRBJ2-1; D is possibly TRBD1 (5 bases). V lost 1 base, J lost 6 bases, and 13 bases lay in between. The CDR3 contains 15 residues. Germline CDR1 reads SGHTA; CDR2 reads FQGNSA.

This clone was seen once. The chain is built from TRBV3-1 (or the pseudogene TRBV3-2) and TRBJ2-2, with 9 bases aligning to TRBD2. In germline, CDR1 is LGHDT, CDR2 YNNKEL (reference sequence). This CDR3 spans 15 amino acids. Trimming at V came to 1 base and at J to 7 bases, leaving 4 bases not matched to a gene. CDR3 DNA: TGTGCCAGCAGCCAAGCCGGGACTAGCCTCGGGGAGCTGTTTTTT. Protein sequence: CASSQAGTSLGELFF.

The rearrangement links TRBV7-9 to TRBJ1-4, with 9 bases lining up with TRBD1. Germline trimming cut 0 bases from V and 12 bases from J; bases unmatched to any gene: 5. Looked up from germline, CDR1 is SEHNR and CDR2 is FQNEAQ (reference sequence). CDR3 length: 14 residues. The CDR3 loop reads CASSLATGGAELFF. The DNA of the CDR3 is TGTGCCAGCAGCTTAGCCACAGGGGGCGCGGAACTGTTTTTT.

J is TRBJ1-5 and V is TRBV5-6; 8 bases agree with TRBD1. Germline assignment: CDR1 SGHDT and CDR2 YYEEEE. V lost 1 base, J lost 0 bases, and 6 bases stayed unmatched. This CDR3 is built from 17 residues. As DNA, the CDR3 is TGTGCCAGCAGCTTGAGTCGGACAGGGAGTAGCAATCAGCCCCAGCATTTT. Its translation: CASSLSRTGSSNQPQHF.

V usage is TRBV11-1 and J usage is TRBJ2-3; the D is unclear. Germline V gene sequence: CDR1 SGHAT, CDR2 FQDESV (reference sequence). This CDR3 has 16 amino acids. V shed 1 base and J shed 0 bases, with 11 bases lying between them. The CDR3 sequence is CASSLGGGQSTDTQYF. The CDR3 bases are TGTGCCAGCAGCTTAGGTGGTGGCCAAAGCACAGATACGCAGTATTTT. The variable domain in full, with the rest retrieved from reference TRBV11-1 and TRBJ2-3, is EAEVAQSPRYKITEKSQAVAFWCDPISGHATLYWYRQILGQGPELLVQFQDESVVDDSQLPKDRFSAERLKGVDSTLKIQPAELGDSAMYLCASSLGGGQSTDTQYFGPGTRLTVL.

The chain links TRBV27 to TRBJ2-7; TRBD2 agrees at 10 bases. The trim removed 6 bases at V and 2 bases at J, leaving 4 bases unmatched. Germline V gene sequence: CDR1 MNHEY, CDR2 SMNVEV (reference sequence). CDR3 length: 14 amino acids. The CDR3 region is CASSPGLAAYEQYF. DNA of the CDR3: TGTGCCAGCAGCCCAGGACTAGCGGCCTACGAGCAGTACTTC.

The rearrangement links TRBV11-2 to TRBJ2-1; perhaps TRBD2 as D (5 bases). CDR3 length: 15 residues. V was trimmed by 1 base and J by 6 bases, leaving 13 bases between them. Germline V gene data show CDR1 as SGHAT and CDR2 as FQNNGV. The CDR3 spells CASSLAPGSFNEQFF. The CDR3 region has the DNA TGTGCCAGCAGCTTAGCCCCGGGATCTTTCAATGAGCAGTTCTTC.

The chain has TRBV7-9 and TRBJ2-1; 9 bases are shared with TRBD2. CDR3 length equals 18 residues. V gave up 1 base and J gave up 3 bases; unmatched junction bases: 10. Germline CDR1 SEHNR, CDR2 FQNEAQ (reference sequence). CDR3 in DNA: TGTGCCAGCAGCTTAGACTGGGCTAGCGGGACTAACTACAATGAGCAGTTCTTC. As protein: CASSLDWASGTNYNEQFF.

DNA for the CDR3: TGCGCCAGCAGCTTGGACAGGTTTAATGAGCAGTTCTTC. Translation gives CASSLDRFNEQFF. The chain is built from TRBV5-1 and TRBJ2-1; a possible D gene is TRBD1 (5 bases). V lost 0 bases to trimming and J lost 7 bases, with 8 bases between them. This CDR3 is 13 amino acids long. The germline V gene encodes CDR1 SGHRS and CDR2 YFSETQ.

This rearrangement joins TRBV15 to TRBJ2-3; 11 bases align to TRBD2. The CDR3 has 15 residues. J gave up 5 bases and V 4 bases, and 5 bases lay outside the gene matches. From germline, CDR1 is LNHNV and CDR2 YYDKDF (reference sequence). This CDR3 is CATSISGRAGDTQYF. As DNA, the CDR3 is TGTGCCACCAGCATTAGCGGGAGGGCCGGAGATACGCAGTATTTT.

The rearrangement uses TRBV7-8 and TRBJ1-5; tentatively, D is TRBD1 (6 bases). Germline V gene sequence: CDR1 SGHVS, CDR2 FQNEAQ. The CDR3 consists of 20 residues. V was shortened by 1 base and J by 2 bases, with 24 bases between the two germline ends. CDR3 bases: TGTGCCAGCAGCTTAGTTTGGGGGGGGCGAAACGAAGGCGGCAATCAGCCCCAGCATTTT. Its translation: CASSLVWGGRNEGGNQPQHF.

This chain uses TRBV9 with TRBJ2-5, with 14 bases matching TRBD2. This CDR3 comprises 15 residues. From germline, CDR1 is SGDLS and CDR2 YYNGEE. The junction had 2 bases not matched to a gene; V was cut back by 3 bases and J by 4 bases. The DNA of the CDR3 is TGTGCCAGCAGCGGGGGACTAGCGGGAGTAGAGACCCAGTACTTC. Its protein product is CASSGGLAGVETQYF.

V is TRBV10-1 and J is TRBJ1-2; D is unresolved. The V end lost 0 bases, the J end lost 2 bases, and 22 bases lay between the germline ends. The CDR3 covers 19 residues. The germline CDR1 and CDR2 sequences are WNHNN and SYGVQD (reference sequence). CDR3 amino acids: CASSESIRDRRAHNYGYTF. CDR3 nucleotide sequence: TGCGCCAGCAGTGAGTCGATCCGTGACCGGAGGGCACACAACTATGGCTACACCTTC.

V is TRBV20-1 and J is TRBJ2-6; no definite D call. This CDR3 spans 12 amino acids. CDR1 and CDR2 from the germline V gene are DFQATT and SNEGSKA (reference sequence). The V end was cut by 3 bases, the J end by 8 bases, with 8 bases between. The CDR3 reads CSASLESNVLTF. The CDR3 DNA reads TGCAGTGCTAGTCTAGAGTCCAACGTCCTGACTTTC.

This clone was observed a few times. V is TRBV2 and J is TRBJ1-2; unclear D gene. The CDR3 runs 13 residues. Trimming removed 6 bases at V and 7 bases at J, with 15 bases between. Germline lookup yields CDR1 SNHLY and CDR2 FYNNEI. CDR3 loop: CASRADFVAGYTF. The CDR3 nucleotides are TGTGCCAGCAGGGCAGACTTTGTAGCTGGCTACACCTTC.

The rearrangement links TRBV15 to TRBJ2-7, with D perhaps TRBD2 (6 bases). With the DNA end fitting TRBJ2-1 better, the J assignment may be wrong. CDR1 and CDR2 (germline): LNHNV, YYDKDF (reference sequence). This CDR3 has 13 residues. The CDR3 reads CATSRGDSGQQFF. The CDR3, as DNA: TGTGCCACCAGCAGAGGGGACTCGGGACAGCAGTTCTTC.